These 7 T cell receptor beta chains were all obtained from the same sample, sequenced in a study of cytomegalovirus exposure and HLA in healthy donors. PCR used 60 Vbeta primers and 13 Jbeta primers. The repertoire was sequenced with immunoSEQ multiplex PCR; TCRdb's copy has only in-frame clones and lacks some. The sample gives some 180,000 clones, approximately 85% of which show up once; 2% to 2.5% is in the top ten. Input material: PBMCs. The receptors derive from a woman between 50 and 59 years old in good health and CMV-seronegative.

CDR3 sequence reads: CASSSAGMVNTEAFF. The CDR3 coding sequence is TGTGCCAGCAGTTCGGCAGGGATGGTGAACACTGAAGCTTTCTTT. The V and J genes are TRBV28 and TRBJ1-1, with D possibly TRBD1 on 5 matching bases. This CDR3 is 15 amino acids long. Germline V gene sequence: CDR1 MDHEN, CDR2 SYDVKM. With 4 bases removed from V and 0 bases from J, the gap between germline ends came to 12 bases.

The J gene is TRBJ2-4, the V gene TRBV11-2; D may be TRBD1 (5 bases). CDR3 length equals 14 residues. Trimming pared 2 bases from V and 6 bases from J, leaving 11 bases between. Germline CDR1 is SGHAT and CDR2 is FQNNGV. The CDR3 region has the DNA TGTGCCAGCAGCTTATCGCAGGGTATAAACATTCAGTACTTC. This encodes CASSLSQGINIQYF.

This clone was counted a few times. One junction end disagrees with the germline gene, perhaps due to a read error. The chain is built from TRBV7-9 and TRBJ1-2; D unclear. Germline assignment: CDR1 SEHNR and CDR2 FQNEAQ (reference sequence). This CDR3 spans 11 amino acids. The CDR3 bases are TGTTCCAGCAGCTCAAACTATGGCTACACCTTC. This translates into CSSSSNYGYTF.

The V and J genes are TRBV9 and TRBJ1-2, with 7 bases lining up with TRBD1. This CDR3 is built from 16 residues. Germline V lookup: CDR1 SGDLS, CDR2 YYNGEE. V shed 5 bases and J 3 bases; nucleotides not matched to a gene: 13. CDR3 DNA: TGTGCCAGCAGTGTGACAGGGTTTAGGCTGGACTATGGCTACACCTTC. Its translation is CASSVTGFRLDYGYTF.

This clone was observed once. V and J are TRBV7-3 and TRBJ2-3, with TRBD1 matching 8 bases. CDR3 length: 16 amino acids. The germline gives CDR1 SGHTA, CDR2 FQGTGA. V lost 3 bases to trimming and J lost 3 bases; unmatched junction nucleotides: 8. The CDR3 DNA sequence: TGTGCCAGCAGCTTGACTTCCAGGGGGCGAACAGATACGCAGTATTTT. Its translation: CASSLTSRGRTDTQYF.

This clone was observed a handful of times. The chain carries TRBV28 and TRBJ2-4, with D possibly matching TRBD1 (6 bases). Germline CDR1 and CDR2: MDHEN and SYDVKM. This CDR3 contains 15 residues. V gave up 6 bases and J gave up 5 bases, with 17 bases separating them. Here the CDR3 reads CASRPRGDLENIQYF. In DNA, the CDR3 is TGTGCCAGCAGACCCAGGGGCGACCTCGAAAACATTCAGTACTTC.

There are a few counts of this clone. The rearrangement links TRBV27 to TRBJ1-5; no definite D call. The V end was cut by 5 bases, the J end by 1 base, with 9 bases between. The germline V gene has CDR1 MNHEY and CDR2 SMNVEV (reference sequence). The CDR3 covers 14 residues. CDR3 loop: CASSALQSNQPQHF. CDR3 nucleotides: TGTGCCAGCAGTGCCTTACAGAGCAATCAGCCCCAGCATTTT.